Listed below are T cell receptor beta chains from one sample, sequenced in a study of CD4 T cells in relation to SARS-CoV-2 and coronaviruses. Libraries were prepared by immunoSEQ multiplex PCR; TCRdb keeps only in-frame clonotypes and omits some of them. The sample lists around 62,000 clones; less than 95% were seen once. The source material was naive CD4+ T cells from PBMCs. The receptors stem from a human donor in good health. Each CDR3 is given with its conserved first and last residue.

V gene,J gene,CDR3 protein
TRBV21-1,TRBJ1-5,CASSGQGNQPQHF
TRBV2,TRBJ1-4,CASSGGGNAGLMKSLFF
TRBV7-8,TRBJ2-5,CASSPRGVRQGQETQYF
TRBV7-8,TRBJ1-1,CASSPRAGTGSEAFF
TRBV10-3,TRBJ1-4,CAISESLYRTNEKLFF
TRBV24-1,TRBJ1-5,CATESGAINQPQHF
TRBV18,TRBJ2-3,CASSPGQGGPLNTDTQYF
TRBV24-1,TRBJ2-7,CATSEDTGTSGSQYEQYF
TRBV28,TRBJ2-7,CASSPPRPGGYEQYF
TRBV7-8,TRBJ1-5,CASSLSSQPQHF
TRBV3-1/TRBV3-2,TRBJ1-1,CASSQEGGRWTEAFF
TRBV4-2,TRBJ2-3,CASSQSGRAGDTQYF
TRBV30,TRBJ2-7,CAWSVQYEQYF
TRBV29-1,TRBJ1-2,CSAWDRGDYGYTF
TRBV28,TRBJ2-5,CASSFFQGQKETQYF